The source of this T cell receptor beta chain is a study of CD8 T cells in Susac syndrome. General observations from the study: As acknowledged by the study, its TCR sequencing and HLA analysis included a relatively small number of individuals.

The trim removed 10 bases at V and 6 bases at J, leaving 4 bases unmatched. The CDR3 spans 11 residues. Germline-derived CDR1 and CDR2 are ENHRY and SYGVKD. The authors reverse transcribed 0.5 to 1 ug RNA with random hexamers. TCRdb reprocessed the immunoSEQ multiplex PCR reads with MiXCR, giving one entry per CDR3 protein. The repertoire holds 100,000 to 150,000 distinct CDR3 sequences, with 85% to 95% as singletons. Blood CD8+ and CD4+ T cells underwent high-throughput TCR beta sequencing. Comment on this clonotype: Its antigen remains unidentified.

The sequence was obtained from a human donor with multiple sclerosis. Sequences were obtained from CD8+ T cells from PBMCs. The chain links TRBV10-3 to TRBJ1-1; 8 bases are a match to TRBD1. CDR3 amino acids: CATSDRAEAFF. CDR3 in DNA: TGTGCCACCTCGGACAGGGCTGAAGCTTTCTTT.